Listed here is a single T cell receptor beta chain. Its antigen is still unknown. No base quality information exists; no much larger clone differs at one position. Using the deep immunoSEQ assay, TCR CDR3 regions were amplified from genomic DNA by multiplex PCR. Extracted genomic DNA from each cell subset was spread evenly across all wells of several immunoSEQ 96-well plates, with each plate serving as a replicate. For sorted subsets, around 200 ng genomic DNA, equal to approximately 30,000 T cell genomes, was loaded into each replicate PCR. Purified libraries were measured with a Qubit 3.0 fluorometer, size-checked on a Bioanalyzer 2100, and measured again with the KAPA Library Quantification kit. A separate single-read 150-cycle Illumina NextSeq 550 flow cell was used to sequence each immunoSEQ 96-well plate. The paper's data handling went like this. Because the immunoSEQ output held only junctional sequences and lacked quality scores, the filtering could not match the filtering applied to full-length reads. Sequences were annotated with PyIR, a Python wrapper for IgBLAST v1.9, using IMGT germline references to assign V/J genes and CDR3. Reads with weak V/J assignments (E-value above 1e-6), missing CDR3, stop codons, out-of-frame junctions, or ambiguous translated residues were removed. V3J clonotypes were defined as sequences sharing an identical inferred V gene, J gene, and CDR3 amino acid sequence. Percentage overlap between repertoires was calculated by dividing the number of shared unique clonotypes by the size of the smaller repertoire. RTK rarefaction, the Chao1 estimator, and Recon v2.1 estimates of unobserved clonotypes were used to assess repertoire richness. Generation probabilities for all TCRbeta clonotypes obtained by the gDNA method from a handful of donors were computed using OLGA. As stored in TCRdb, this immuneACCESS dataset retains in-frame rearrangements with V and J assigned. A fraction of the clones does not appear; measured against another copy, unresolved V genes explain less than half of the discrepancy, and the remainder lacks a known reason. The V and J calls and clone size were taken over from that table, and D and trimming were inferred from the DNA. This sample comprises a few million clones, about 92% of them detected only once. Clones ranked in the top ten supply more than 0.12% of the sample.

These data come from a study of shared clonotypes between healthy human individuals (dated by TCRdb to between 2020 and 2021). The study in broad terms: The cohort included three men and a couple of women between 18 and 49 years of age. Per donor, leukapheresis produced somewhere between about 0.85 and 10 billion PBMCs. To estimate repertoire size and how much clonotype sharing occurs between individuals, the study deeply sequenced the blood TCR repertoires of about 5 healthy adults. To increase sequencing depth and limit assay-specific biases, different laboratories used diverse techniques to prepare libraries and sequence TCR repertoires. For each donor, three plates each were used for CD4 naive and CD4 memory, two plates were used for CD8 naive, and one plate was used for CD8 memory.

The cysteine opens and the phenylalanine closes a CDR3 of 16 amino acids. The DNA shown is the 48-base CDR3, in frame from base 1. Deletion took 1 base off V and 0 bases off J, with a span of 10 bases between the germline ends. The germline V gene gives CDR1 as SGHDN and CDR2 as FVKESK. The donors were healthy, HIV-negative adults with no recently reported acute infections or vaccinations. Every donor was a Caucasian adult living in Nashville, Tennessee, USA. CD4+ T cells were enriched by magnetic negative selection, after which naive cells were positively selected on CD45RA and the negative fraction was taken as the memory subset. After blood collection by leukapheresis, PBMCs were isolated using Ficoll-Histopaque density gradient centrifugation and then cryopreserved in the vapor phase of liquid nitrogen. Analytical flow cytometry was used to check the purity and quantity of each magnetically sorted T cell population. Genomic DNA was isolated from each sorted fraction and quantified by UV absorbance on a Nanodrop 2000c.

The paper's findings and limits, for the study overall: Across four donors, roughly 5.1% of naive CD4, roughly 3.5% of naive CD8, under 2.5% of memory CD4, and under 0.45% of memory CD8 clonotypes were shared. Naive subsets generally had larger estimated clonotype richness than memory subsets did. Even with the large sequencing depth, rarefaction of the sorted-subset datasets indicated that sequencing was incomplete. Pairwise subsampling indicated that sequencing depth was expected to affect the degree of clonotype sharing among donors. Sampling was restricted to blood, and TCR repertoires in tissues likely differ from the TCR repertoires found in blood. Higher generation probabilities were observed for clonotypes shared by all four sorted-subset donors than for non-shared clonotypes. Because the study included a small number of donors, the genetic and exposure-history diversity represented was limited.

Material: naive CD4+ T cells sorted from blood. According to the study, the label for this sample's cell subset or site signals: CD45RA+ positively selected. The source is a man aged 18 to 35 in good health. The chain links TRBV14 with TRBJ2-1; TRBD2 is a possible D gene, resting on 6 matching bases. The CDR3: CASSQVAGSSYNEQFF. The DNA sequence is given as TGTGCCAGCAGCCAAGTAGCCGGGAGCTCCTACAATGAGCAGTTCTTC.